This TCR beta chain was observed in a study of T cells after yellow fever vaccination (dated by TCRdb to about 2019). Some background on the complete study: The SMART-Seq v4 Ultra Low Input RNA kit was used to prepare libraries from fractions with low cell numbers. To follow T-cell clones before and after primary and booster YFV17D yellow fever vaccination, bulk TCR alpha and beta repertoires were sequenced over time. Two healthy male donors made up the cohort, one aged 18 to 30 years and the other aged 30 to 40 years. Blood samples were taken at several timepoints before and after primary and secondary immunization, and bulk PBMC replicates and cell subsets were isolated. Overall study results and their limits: Compared with the primary T-cell response, the secondary T-cell response was faster but weaker, reaching its peak on day 5 rather than on day 15. Most clones expanded after primary vaccination (approximately 97% of CD4 and approximately 90% of CD8) were re-detected after the booster, suggesting that broad memory maintenance occurred. Computational filtering was required because FACS-sorted repertoires could contain abundant contaminating clonotypes from the bulk population. Because the study included only two donors, the extent to which the findings can be generalized is limited. A small share of clonotypes occurred in both CD4 and CD8 compartments, likely arising from convergent recombination.

According to the study, the label for this sample's treatment or condition signals: live attenuated yellow fever vaccine strain. At each blood-draw timepoint, two biological replicates of bulk PBMCs were obtained. PBMCs were isolated from peripheral blood using a standard Ficoll-Paque protocol. RNA was extracted with TriZol from bulk PBMCs, CD4 and CD8 fractions, and dextramer-positive and dextramer-negative fractions. As concerns this clonotype: Its antigen is currently not known. Per-nucleotide qualities are absent, and no much larger clonotype sits a single base away.

This sample was sequenced with an Illumina NovaSeq 6000. TCR cDNA was made using 5'RACE template switching, a step that added a universal primer site and unique molecular identifiers. cDNA synthesis was primed from both the TCR alpha and TCR beta constant segments. Two PCR steps were used to amplify libraries, with sample barcodes and sequencing adapters being added in the second step. Sequencing of the libraries was done on either Illumina HiSeq 2500 (2x100 bp) or NovaSeq (2x150 bp). The study's processing was this. MIGEC was used to demultiplex reads and collapse the reads into UMI consensus sequences, and MiXCR was used for V(D)J alignment. Clonotypes responding to the vaccine were identified with edgeR on replicate PBMC samples, with the criteria of FDR below 0.01 and a log2 fold change above 5 up to day 15. Each bulk clonotype received a CD4 or CD8 identity based on whether the sequenced CD4 or CD8 repertoire contained that clonotype at higher abundance. TCRdb reanalyzed the raw reads on its own, using fastp at Q25 for trimming and MiXCR for clone calling, and kept in-frame beta chains. Merged by CDR3 protein, the rows form single entries marked with the most common genes and DNA. What appears here as the V and J calls and clone size reflects TCRdb's work, not the paper's. This sample gives roughly 400,000 distinct CDR3 sequences in total; over 15% of them show up just once. The ten largest clones represent 18% of the sample.

The input for sequencing was PBMCs, taken before the yellow fever booster vaccination. This sequence was found in a man in his late teens or twenties who received the YFV17D yellow fever vaccine.

The CDR3 loop reads CASSLAQGGSNTGELFF. The sequenced DNA: TGTGCCAGCAGCTTAGCACAGGGGGGATCGAACACCGGGGAGCTGTTTTTT. The chain is made from TRBV7-6 and TRBJ2-2; the junction holds 8 bases that match TRBD1. V trim: 0 bases; J trim: 0 bases; unmatched bases: 3. Per the germline V gene, SGHVS is the CDR1 and FNYEAQ is the CDR2. The CDR3 starts with the cysteine, ends with the phenylalanine, and has 17 residues. Here the CDR3 DNA is all that survives: 51 bases in frame from base 1.